The 11 T cell receptor beta chains presented below share a single source sample, sequenced in a study of blood T cells in healthy people across ages. With a J-beta primer mix and a sample-barcoded 5' primer, a second PCR ran roughly 6 to 11 cycles. TCRdb passed the 5' RACE reads through MiXCR, listing each CDR3 protein once. Here the sample spans 750,000 to 950,000 distinct CDR3 sequences, 25% to 30% being singletons. Separately, the same data were catalogued under a study of T cells of mothers and their children.

The sequencing input was blood. These receptors were taken from a woman in her thirties or forties in good health.

The sample holds a few counts of this clonotype. The chain links TRBV9 to TRBJ2-1; TRBD1 might be the D (5 bases). The CDR3 length is 14 residues. In germline, CDR1 is SGDLS, CDR2 YYNGEE. V gave up 3 bases and J gave up 9 bases, with 16 bases separating them. CDR3 amino acids: CASSAQGNDGEQFF. DNA of the CDR3: TGTGCCAGCAGCGCGCAGGGAAATGACGGTGAGCAGTTCTTC.

The chain combines TRBV9 with TRBJ2-3, with 13 positions matching TRBD2. V lost 3 bases to trimming and J lost 1 base; unmatched junction nucleotides: 5. The CDR3 totals 17 residues. Per germline, CDR1 SGDLS and CDR2 YYNGEE. The CDR3 DNA is TGTGCCAGCAGCGGGGGACTAGCGGGGACCGGCACAGATACGCAGTATTTT. Its protein product is CASSGGLAGTGTDTQYF.

Here the CDR3 DNA reads TGTGCCAGCAGCCAAGGATACTTCCAAGAGACCCAGTACTTC. This codes for CASSQGYFQETQYF. The rearrangement uses TRBV3-1 and TRBJ2-5; D gene uncertain. Trimming stripped 1 base from V and 1 base from J, with 7 bases between. In germline, CDR1 is LGHDT, CDR2 YNNKEL (reference sequence). The CDR3 consists of 14 residues.

In this sample, this clonotype turned up a few times. The genes are TRBV20-1 and TRBJ2-7; 9 bases agree with TRBD1. This CDR3 region has 14 residues. V trimming: 5 bases; J trimming: 3 bases; junction bases outside the gene matches: 8. The germline CDR1 and CDR2 sequences are DFQATT and SNEGSKA (reference sequence). The CDR3 DNA follows: TGCAGTGCTGAACCGGGACAGGGAGTCTACGAGCAGTACTTC. Its translation is CSAEPGQGVYEQYF.

This chain joins TRBV20-1 and TRBJ2-1; 9 nucleotides match TRBD2. Germline values: CDR1 DFQATT, CDR2 SNEGSKA (reference sequence). CDR3 length equals 17 residues. Trimming cost V 0 bases and J 1 base; bases outside gene matches: 7. The CDR3 DNA reads TGCAGTGCTAGAGATCGGGCGGGGGGGCAATCCTACAATGAGCAGTTCTTC. Protein sequence: CSARDRAGGQSYNEQFF.

This chain joins TRBV12-3 or TRBV12-4 and TRBJ2-3; 11 nucleotides align to TRBD1. The CDR3 loop spans 15 amino acids. V was clipped by 8 bases and J by 4 bases; unmatched bases: 8. CDR3 DNA: TGTGCCAGCGGTACGGGGACAGGGGGATCAGATACGCAGTATTTT. As protein: CASGTGTGGSDTQYF.

This clonotype was seen many times. The chain joins TRBV6-5 to TRBJ1-1; D not certain. Between the trimmed V and J ends, which lost 6 bases and 0 bases, there was a span of 11 bases. The germline gives CDR1 MNHEY, CDR2 SVGAGI. This CDR3 is 14 amino acids long. In nucleotides, the CDR3 is TGTGCCAGCAGACGTACCATTATGAACACTGAAGCTTTCTTT. Translating it yields CASRRTIMNTEAFF.

This sequence joins TRBV3-1 and TRBJ1-4; 7 bases agree with TRBD1. Germline CDR1 LGHDT, CDR2 YNNKEL (reference sequence). This CDR3 has 15 amino acids. The V gene end was trimmed by 1 base and the J gene end by 7 bases; junction bases not matched to a gene: 6. CDR3 in DNA: TGTGCCAGCAGCCAAGCAACAGGGGCGGGTGAAAAACTGTTTTTT. Encoded protein: CASSQATGAGEKLFF.

This clonotype was counted between two and nine times. The chain links TRBV7-8 to TRBJ1-1; 8 bases align to TRBD1. The CDR3 consists of 15 residues. Losses at the gene ends were 5 bases for V and 1 base for J; bases not matched to a gene: 6. Germline V lookup: CDR1 SGHVS, CDR2 FQNEAQ. Here the CDR3 reads CASSRGQAANTEAFF. Here the CDR3 DNA reads TGTGCCAGCAGCCGGGGACAGGCCGCGAACACTGAAGCTTTCTTT.

The chain carries TRBV4-2 and TRBJ1-5, with D uncertain. The V end was cut by 4 bases, the J end by 2 bases, with 12 bases between. Germline V gene data show CDR1 as LGHNA and CDR2 as YNFKEQ. The CDR3 is 15 residues long. The CDR3 sequence: CASSPSPGGNQPQHF. The CDR3 region has the DNA TGTGCCAGCAGCCCCTCACCCGGGGGCAATCAGCCCCAGCATTTT.

This clonotype was seen many times. The genes are TRBV20-1 and TRBJ2-7, with TRBD1 matching 7 bases. V was pared by 6 bases and J by 2 bases, with 7 bases of the junction left unmatched. In germline, CDR1 is DFQATT, CDR2 SNEGSKA (reference sequence). This CDR3 contains 13 residues. The CDR3 region is CSALRQGPYEQYF. The CDR3, as DNA: TGCAGTGCCCTCCGACAGGGACCCTACGAGCAGTACTTC.